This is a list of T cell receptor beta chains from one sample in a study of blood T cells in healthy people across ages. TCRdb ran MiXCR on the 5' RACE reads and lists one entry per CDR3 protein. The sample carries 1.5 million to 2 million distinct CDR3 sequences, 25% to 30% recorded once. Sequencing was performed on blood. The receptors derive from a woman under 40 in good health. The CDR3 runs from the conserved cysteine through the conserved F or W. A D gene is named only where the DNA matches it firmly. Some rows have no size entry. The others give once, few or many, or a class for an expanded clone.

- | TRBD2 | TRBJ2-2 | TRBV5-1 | CASSGRGGPNTGELFF | TGCGCCAGCAGCGGCCGGGGGGGCCCGAACACCGGGGAGCTGTTTTTT
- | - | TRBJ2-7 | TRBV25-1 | CTSAEGWAGSYEQYF | TGTACCAGCGCAGAAGGGTGGGCGGGGTCCTACGAGCAGTACTTC
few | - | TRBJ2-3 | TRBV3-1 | CASSPQRVHLDTQYF | TGTGCCAGCAGCCCTCAACGGGTCCACCTAGATACGCAGTATTTT
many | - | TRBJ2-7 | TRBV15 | CATSGTIDEQYF | TGTGCCACCAGCGGGACAATTGACGAGCAGTACTTC
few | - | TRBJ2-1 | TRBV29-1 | CSVEDLAASSYNEQFF | TGCAGCGTTGAAGATCTGGCAGCATCCTCCTACAATGAGCAGTTCTTC
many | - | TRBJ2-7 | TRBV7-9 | CASSLDIGRGYEQYF | TGTGCCAGCAGCTTAGATATAGGCAGGGGCTACGAGCAGTACTTC
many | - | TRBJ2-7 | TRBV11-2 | CASSLVGTLGEQYF | TGTGCCAGCAGCTTGGTGGGCACCCTGGGGGAGCAGTACTTC
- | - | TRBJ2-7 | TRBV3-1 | CASSQELEQYF | TGTGCCAGCAGCCAAGAGCTCGAGCAGTACTTC
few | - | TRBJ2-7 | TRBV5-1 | CASSRERASDHYEQYF | TGCGCCAGCAGCCGCGAACGGGCTAGCGACCACTACGAGCAGTACTTC
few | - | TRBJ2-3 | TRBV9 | CASSVAGQPYVSSTDTQYF | TGTGCCAGCAGCGTAGCCGGGCAGCCGTATGTTTCTAGCACAGATACGCAGTATTTT
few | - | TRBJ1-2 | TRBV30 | CAWSVTGLNPYGYTF | TGTGCCTGGAGTGTCACAGGGCTCAATCCCTATGGCTACACCTTC
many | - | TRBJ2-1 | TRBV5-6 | CASSPDSGGPYNEQFF | TGTGCCAGCAGCCCCGACAGTGGGGGGCCCTACAATGAGCAGTTCTTC
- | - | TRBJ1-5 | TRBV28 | CASSPPGSDNQPQHF | TGTGCCAGCAGTCCGCCGGGATCTGATAATCAGCCCCAGCATTTT
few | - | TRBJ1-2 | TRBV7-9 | CASSFPADGYTF | TGTGCCAGCAGCTTCCCAGCAGATGGCTACACCTTC
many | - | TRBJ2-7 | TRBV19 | CASSITGSSYEQYF | TGTGCCAGTAGTATAACAGGAAGCTCCTACGAGCAGTACTTC
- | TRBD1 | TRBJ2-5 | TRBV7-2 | CASSRNMGQGETQYF | TGTGCCAGCAGCCGAAATATGGGACAGGGAGAGACCCAGTACTTC
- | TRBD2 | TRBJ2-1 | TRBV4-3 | CASSQDGGGPNNEQFF | TGCGCCAGCAGCCAAGACGGGGGGGGGCCAAACAATGAGCAGTTCTTC
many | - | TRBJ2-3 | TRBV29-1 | CSVETGTDTQYF | TGCAGCGTTGAGACTGGCACAGATACGCAGTATTTT
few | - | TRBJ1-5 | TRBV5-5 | CASRPEGGFGDQPQHF | TGTGCCAGCAGACCGGAAGGCGGGTTCGGGGATCAGCCCCAGCATTTT
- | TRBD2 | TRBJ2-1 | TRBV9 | CASSPQRGHPNEQFF | TGTGCCAGCAGCCCCCAGCGGGGCCACCCCAATGAGCAGTTCTTC
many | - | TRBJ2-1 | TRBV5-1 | CASSLDPGYNEQFF | TGTGCCAGCAGCTTAGATCCAGGCTACAATGAGCAGTTCTTC
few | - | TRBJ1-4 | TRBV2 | CASSEARDEKLFF | TGTGCCAGCAGTGAAGCGCGAGACGAAAAACTGTTTTTT
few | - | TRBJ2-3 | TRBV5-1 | CAGRARAQYF | TGCGCCGGAAGGGCACGGGCGCAGTATTTT
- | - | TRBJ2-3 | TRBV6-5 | CASIRGDTQYF | TGTGCCAGCATCCGCGGAGATACGCAGTATTTT
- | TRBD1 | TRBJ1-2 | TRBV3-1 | CASSQAPGTASNYGYTF | TGTGCCAGCAGCCAAGCACCCGGGACAGCATCTAACTATGGCTACACCTTC
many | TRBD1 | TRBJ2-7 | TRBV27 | CASSLDRDLGYEQYF | TGTGCCAGCAGCCTAGACAGGGACCTCGGGTACGAGCAGTACTTC
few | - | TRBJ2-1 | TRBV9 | CASSAYTGTTNEQFF | TGTGCCAGCAGCGCCTATACCGGGACGACGAATGAGCAGTTCTTC
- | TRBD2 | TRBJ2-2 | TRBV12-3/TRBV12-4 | CASTRLAGVNTGELFF | TGTGCCAGCACTAGACTAGCGGGAGTGAACACCGGGGAGCTGTTTTTT
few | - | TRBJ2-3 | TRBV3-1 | CASSRDRTASDTQYF | TGTGCCAGCAGCCGGGACCGGACAGCGTCTGATACGCAGTATTTT
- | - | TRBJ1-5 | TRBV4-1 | CASGQGEGVNQPQHF | TGCGCCAGCGGCCAAGGAGAGGGTGTCAATCAGCCCCAGCATTTT
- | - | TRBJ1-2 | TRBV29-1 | CSVELSGPYGYTF | TGCAGCGTTGAATTGTCGGGCCCCTATGGCTACACCTTC
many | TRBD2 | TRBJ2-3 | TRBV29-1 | CSVRGEPKRGSTDTQYF | TGCAGCGTCCGTGGGGAGCCCAAGCGGGGGTCCACAGATACGCAGTATTTT
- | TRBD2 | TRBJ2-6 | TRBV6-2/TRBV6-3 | CANSWPGGDVLTF | TGTGCCAACAGTTGGCCGGGGGGGGACGTCCTGACTTTC
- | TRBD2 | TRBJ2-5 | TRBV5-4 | CASSLASGSETQYF | TGTGCCAGCAGCTTGGCTAGCGGGAGCGAGACCCAGTACTTC
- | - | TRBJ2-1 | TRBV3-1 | CASSQEGPRFF | TGTGCCAGCAGCCAAGAAGGCCCGCGGTTCTTC
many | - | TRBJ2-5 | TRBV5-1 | CASSATGMETQYF | TGCGCCAGCAGCGCGACAGGAATGGAGACCCAGTACTTC
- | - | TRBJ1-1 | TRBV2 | CASGPGTAVRVPRAALAFF | TGTGCCAGCGGGCCCGGGACGGCCGTACGGGTACCCCGGGCGGCGTTGGCTTTCTTT
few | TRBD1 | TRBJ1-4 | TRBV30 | CAWSDGTAHEKLFF | TGTGCCTGGAGTGACGGGACAGCGCATGAAAAACTGTTTTTT
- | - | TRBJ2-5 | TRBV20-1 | CSARVVGLEQYF | TGCAGTGCTAGAGTTGTAGGTTTGGAGCAGTACTTC
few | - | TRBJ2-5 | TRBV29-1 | CSAGVGGAYEETQYF | TGCAGCGCAGGGGTTGGGGGCGCATATGAAGAGACCCAGTACTTC